What follows are 16 T cell receptor beta chains derived from one specimen sequenced in a study of neoadjuvant anti-PD-1 for oral cavity cancer. Profiled with immunoSEQ multiplex PCR; TCRdb holds only in-frame clones, not every one. This sample yields some 14,000 clones, of which over 70% are seen a single time; approximately 2.2% belongs to the top ten. Time point defined: after neoadjuvant nivolumab, at surgical resection. The sample here was PBMCs, taken after nivolumab (anti-PD-1) treatment. The source is a person aged 35-79 years with oral cavity squamous cell carcinoma.

The rearrangement uses TRBV27 and TRBJ1-5; TRBD1 is a possible D gene (6 bases). The CDR3 has 14 amino acids. The V and J ends lost 6 bases and 4 bases respectively, with 13 bases between them. Germline V gene data show CDR1 as MNHEY and CDR2 as SMNVEV (reference sequence). The CDR3 DNA follows: TGTGCCAGCAGCCCAGGGGCAGCTAATCAGCCCCAGCATTTT. Its translation is CASSPGAANQPQHF.

The chain carries TRBV11-2 and TRBJ2-6; 11 positions agree with TRBD2. Trimming cost V 6 bases and J 0 bases; bases outside gene matches: 10. CDR1 and CDR2 from the germline V gene are SGHAT and FQNNGV. CDR3 length: 19 residues. DNA for the CDR3: TGTGCCAGCAGTCACATAGCGGGAGGGTGGGGCTCTGGGGCCAACGTCCTGACTTTC. The encoded protein is CASSHIAGGWGSGANVLTF. Full variable domain (missing parts from reference TRBV11-2 and TRBJ2-6): EAGVAQSPRYKIIEKRQSVAFWCNPISGHATLYWYQQILGQGPKLLIQFQNNGVVDDSQLPKDRFSAERLKGVDSTLKIQPAKLEDSAVYLCASSHIAGGWGSGANVLTFGAGSRLTVL.

The chain joins TRBV7-2 to TRBJ1-2; D uncertain. Germline CDR1 and CDR2: SGHTA and FQGNSA. The CDR3 is 15 residues long. Trimming removed 1 base from V and 1 base from J, with 10 bases in between. CDR3 coding DNA: TGTGCCAGCAGCTTAGTTATGGAGAGTAACTATGGCTACACCTTC. Its protein is CASSLVMESNYGYTF.

V is TRBV28 and J is TRBJ1-5; a weak D match, TRBD1 (5 bases). V was cut by 3 bases and J by 2 bases, with 8 bases left in between. Germline CDR1 reads MDHEN; CDR2 reads SYDVKM. This CDR3 has 14 amino acids. The CDR3 loop is CASSFGRGNQPQHF. DNA of the CDR3: TGTGCCAGCAGTTTTGGCAGGGGCAATCAGCCCCAGCATTTT. The entire variable domain, with the rest obtained from reference TRBV28 and TRBJ1-5, is as follows: DVKVTQSSRYLVKRTGEKVFLECVQDMDHENMFWYRQDPGLGLRLIYFSYDVKMKEKGDIPEGYSVSREKKERFSLILESASTNQTSMYLCASSFGRGNQPQHFGDGTRLSIL.

The chain has TRBV6-5 and TRBJ1-4, with D possibly being TRBD1 (5 bases). V was shortened by 8 bases and J by 3 bases, with 13 bases between the two germline ends. Germline values: CDR1 MNHEY, CDR2 SVGAGI. This CDR3 spans 14 amino acids. This CDR3 is CASAPGTSNEKLFF. CDR3 coding DNA: TGTGCCAGCGCGCCGGGGACCTCTAATGAAAAACTGTTTTTT.

A single count supports this clone. The genes are TRBV25-1 and TRBJ1-2; D may be TRBD1 (5 bases). Germline V gives CDR1 MGHDK, CDR2 SYGVNS. The length of the CDR3 is 12 residues. V was shortened by 3 bases and J by 8 bases, with 10 bases between the two germline ends. DNA for the CDR3: TGTGCCAGCAGTGACGGGGGAAGCGGCTACACCTTC. This encodes CASSDGGSGYTF.

This chain uses TRBV5-1 with TRBJ1-5; no clear D gene. CDR1 and CDR2 (germline): SGHRS, YFSETQ. Trimming shortened V by 3 bases and J by 0 bases, and 10 bases separated the two germline ends. The CDR3 runs 15 residues. CDR3 DNA sequence: TGCGCCAGCAGCTCAATTCCTGGTAGCAATCAGCCCCAGCATTTT. It yields the protein CASSSIPGSNQPQHF.

This clone occurred once. The rearrangement joins TRBV5-5 to TRBJ1-3, with 7 bases that match TRBD1. The CDR3 loop spans 17 amino acids. Trimming at V came to 0 bases and at J to 0 bases, leaving 6 bases not matched to a gene. Germline CDR1 is SGHKS and CDR2 is YYEKEE (reference sequence). The CDR3, as DNA: TGTGCCAGCAGCTTGGTCCGACAGGGCTACTCTGGAAACACCATATATTTT. Encoded protein: CASSLVRQGYSGNTIYF.

The CDR3 protein is CASSYSVLGTRFF. Written as DNA, the CDR3 is TGTGCCAGCAGTTACTCGGTCTTAGGGACTAGGTTCTTC. The chain has TRBV6-5 and TRBJ2-1, with 8 bases matching TRBD2. With V trimmed by 0 bases and J by 15 bases, 7 bases remained unmatched. Germline V gene lookup returns CDR1 MNHEY and CDR2 SVGAGI. The CDR3 consists of 13 residues.

V usage is TRBV9 and J usage is TRBJ2-5, with D perhaps TRBD1 or TRBD2 (6 bases each). V dropped 5 bases and J dropped 5 bases, with 19 bases sitting between them. Germline-derived CDR1 and CDR2 are SGDLS and YYNGEE. CDR3 length: 15 residues. CDR3 bases: TGTGCCAGCAGAGTGGGGGCTAGCGAGGTCGAGACCCAGTACTTC. Translation gives CASRVGASEVETQYF.

This clone appeared a few times. The chain carries TRBV5-4 and TRBJ1-1, with D perhaps matching TRBD1 (5 bases). Germline assignment: CDR1 SGHNT and CDR2 YYREEE (reference sequence). CDR3 length equals 17 residues. The V and J ends lost 2 bases and 2 bases respectively, with 19 bases between them. The CDR3 bases are TGTGCCAGCAGCTTCGGGGACTGGAGGTCCCTTAACACTGAAGCTTTCTTT. It specifies CASSFGDWRSLNTEAFF. Full variable domain (missing parts from reference TRBV5-4 and TRBJ1-1): ETGVTQSPTHLIKTRGQQVTLRCSSQSGHNTVSWYQQALGQGPQFIFQYYREEENGRGNFPPRFSGLQFPNYSSELNVNALELDDSALYLCASSFGDWRSLNTEAFFGQGTRLTVV.

The V gene is TRBV2, the J gene TRBJ2-5; weak D call: TRBD2 (6 bases). The V gene lost 5 bases and the J gene lost 4 bases, with 17 bases spanning the gap. The CDR3 runs to 15 residues. The germline V gene encodes CDR1 SNHLY and CDR2 FYNNEI. The CDR3 DNA sequence: TGTGCCAGCAGTCTAGCGCCCACCCGGACAGAGACCCAGTACTTC. Translating it yields CASSLAPTRTETQYF.

In its sample, this clone was seen a few times. This CDR3 reads CASSAGLRSYNEQFF. CDR3 nucleotide sequence: TGTGCCAGCAGCGCGGGACTCCGCTCCTACAATGAGCAGTTCTTC. The V gene is TRBV5-4, the J gene TRBJ2-1, with D perhaps matching TRBD2 (6 bases). V gave up 4 bases and J gave up 0 bases, with 11 bases separating them. The CDR3 extends over 15 amino acids. Germline V CDR1 and CDR2: SGHNT, YYREEE (reference sequence).

The CDR3 sequence: CASSRGGSYNEQFF. Written as DNA, the CDR3 is TGTGCCAGCAGCCGCGGGGGATCCTACAATGAGCAGTTCTTC. The genes are TRBV6-4 and TRBJ2-1; 7 bases fit TRBD2. The ends lost 6 bases at V and 1 base at J; junction bases unmatched: 3. The CDR3 consists of 14 residues. Germline V gene lookup returns CDR1 MRHNA and CDR2 SNTAGT.

This clone was recorded a few times. V usage is TRBV6-6 and J usage is TRBJ2-1; perhaps D is TRBD1 or TRBD2 (5 bases each). V lost 7 bases and J 3 bases, leaving 19 bases between the germline ends. The CDR3 is 16 amino acids. In germline, CDR1 is MNHNY, CDR2 SVGAGI (reference sequence). This CDR3 is CASTPRGRSYYNEQFF. CDR3 nucleotide sequence: TGTGCCAGCACCCCCCGGGGCAGGAGCTACTACAATGAGCAGTTCTTC.

The chain's CDR3 is CASRARETQYF. Written as DNA, the CDR3 is TGTGCCAGCAGGGCGCGGGAGACCCAGTACTTC. This chain links TRBV6-5 with TRBJ2-5; D unresolved. Germline CDR1 MNHEY, CDR2 SVGAGI. The ends were cut back, 6 bases at V and 5 bases at J, with 7 bases in the middle. The CDR3 has 11 residues.